This T cell receptor (beta chain) was profiled in a study of T cell responses to AZD1222 COVID-19 vaccine. Here immunoSEQ multiplex PCR was the method, and the copy in TCRdb shows in-frame clones only, minus some. The top ten clones hold 5% to 5.5% of a sample with about 130,000 clones, 93% of them seen once. Worth noting for this clone: What it recognizes is unknown.

Study-level results: Donors were largely white British and mainly female; clonal diversity was possibly underestimated.

Sample: peripheral blood, taken on day 0 of AZD1222 vaccination. This receptor was taken from an adult in good health.

CDR3 sequence (DNA): TGTGCCAGCAGTGAATCGCTGGGACAGAACGGGGAGCTGTTTTTT. It is translated as CASSESLGQNGELFF. The chain has TRBV6-1 and TRBJ2-2; 7 positions match TRBD1. CDR1 and CDR2 (germline): MNHNS, SASEGT. With V trimmed by 2 bases and J by 7 bases, 7 bases remained unmatched. The CDR3 runs to 15 residues.